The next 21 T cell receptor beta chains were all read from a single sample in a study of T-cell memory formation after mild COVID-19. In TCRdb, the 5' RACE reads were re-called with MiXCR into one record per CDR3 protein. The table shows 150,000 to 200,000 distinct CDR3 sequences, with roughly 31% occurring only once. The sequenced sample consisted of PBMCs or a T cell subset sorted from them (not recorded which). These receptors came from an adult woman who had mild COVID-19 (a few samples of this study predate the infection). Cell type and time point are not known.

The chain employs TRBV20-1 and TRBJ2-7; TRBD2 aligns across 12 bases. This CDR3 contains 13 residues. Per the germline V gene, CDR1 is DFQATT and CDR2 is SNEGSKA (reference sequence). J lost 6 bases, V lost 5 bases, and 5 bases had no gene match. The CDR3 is CSARLAGVPEQYF. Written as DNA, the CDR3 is TGCAGTGCTCGACTAGCGGGAGTTCCCGAGCAGTACTTC.

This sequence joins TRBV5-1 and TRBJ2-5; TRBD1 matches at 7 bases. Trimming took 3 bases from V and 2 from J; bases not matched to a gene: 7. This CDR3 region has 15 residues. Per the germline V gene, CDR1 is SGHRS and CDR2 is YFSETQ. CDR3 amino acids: CASSSGTVLQETQYF. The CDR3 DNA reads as TGCGCCAGCAGCTCAGGGACAGTCCTACAAGAGACCCAGTACTTC.

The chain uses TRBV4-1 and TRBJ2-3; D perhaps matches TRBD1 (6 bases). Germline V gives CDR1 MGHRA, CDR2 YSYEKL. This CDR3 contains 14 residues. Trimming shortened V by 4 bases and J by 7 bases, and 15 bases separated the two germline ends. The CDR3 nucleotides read TGCGCCAGCAGCCCCCTTGAGGGGGAGAATACGCAGTATTTT. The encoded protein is CASSPLEGENTQYF.

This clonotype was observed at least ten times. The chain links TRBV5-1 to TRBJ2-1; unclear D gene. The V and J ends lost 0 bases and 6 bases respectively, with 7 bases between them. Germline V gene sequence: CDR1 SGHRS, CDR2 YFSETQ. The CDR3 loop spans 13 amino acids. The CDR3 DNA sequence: TGCGCCAGCAGCTTGGGGGCCAGCAATGAGCAGTTCTTC. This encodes CASSLGASNEQFF.

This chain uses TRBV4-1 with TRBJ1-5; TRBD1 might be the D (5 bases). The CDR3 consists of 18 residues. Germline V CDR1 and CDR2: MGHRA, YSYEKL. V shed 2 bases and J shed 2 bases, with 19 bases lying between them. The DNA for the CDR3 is TGCGCCAGCAGCCAATTCCCGTGGGGGGTCGGACGCAATCAGCCCCAGCATTTT. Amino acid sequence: CASSQFPWGVGRNQPQHF.

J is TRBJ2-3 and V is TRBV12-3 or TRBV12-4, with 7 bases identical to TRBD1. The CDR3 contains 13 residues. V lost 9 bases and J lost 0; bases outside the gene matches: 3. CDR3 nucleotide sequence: TGTGCCAGTGGGACAGAAAGCACAGATACGCAGTATTTT. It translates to CASGTESTDTQYF.

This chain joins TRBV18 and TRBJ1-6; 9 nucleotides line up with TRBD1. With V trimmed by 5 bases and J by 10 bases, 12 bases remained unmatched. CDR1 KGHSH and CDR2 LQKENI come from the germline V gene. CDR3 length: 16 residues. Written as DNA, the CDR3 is TGTGCCAGCTCATCGGAACAGGGGGCTGCGAAATCACCCCTCCACTTT. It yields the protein CASSSEQGAAKSPLHF. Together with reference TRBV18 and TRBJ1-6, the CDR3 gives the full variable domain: NAGVMQNPRHLVRRRGQEARLRCSPMKGHSHVYWYRQLPEEGLKFMVYLQKENIIDESGMPKERFSAEFPKEGPSILRIQQVVRGDSAAYFCASSSEQGAAKSPLHFGNGTRLTVT.

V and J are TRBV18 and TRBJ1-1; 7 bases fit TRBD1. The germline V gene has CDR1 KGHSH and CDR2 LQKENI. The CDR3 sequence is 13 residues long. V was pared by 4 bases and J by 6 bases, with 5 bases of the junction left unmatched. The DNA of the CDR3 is TGTGCCAGCTCACGCCGACAGGGCCCTGAAGCTTTCTTT. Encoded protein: CASSRRQGPEAFF.

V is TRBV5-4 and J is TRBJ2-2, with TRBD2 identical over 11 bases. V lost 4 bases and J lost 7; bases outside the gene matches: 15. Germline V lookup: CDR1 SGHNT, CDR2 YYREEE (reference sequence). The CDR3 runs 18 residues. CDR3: CASSPNQIAGGPVGELFF. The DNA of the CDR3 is TGTGCCAGCAGCCCGAACCAAATAGCGGGAGGGCCCGTCGGGGAGCTGTTTTTT.

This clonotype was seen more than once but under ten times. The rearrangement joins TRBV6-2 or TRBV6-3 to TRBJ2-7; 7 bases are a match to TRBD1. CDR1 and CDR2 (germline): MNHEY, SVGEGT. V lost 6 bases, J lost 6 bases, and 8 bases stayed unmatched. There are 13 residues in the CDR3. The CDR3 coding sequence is TGTGCCAGCAGATTCGACAGGGTGTCCGAGCAGTACTTC. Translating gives CASRFDRVSEQYF.

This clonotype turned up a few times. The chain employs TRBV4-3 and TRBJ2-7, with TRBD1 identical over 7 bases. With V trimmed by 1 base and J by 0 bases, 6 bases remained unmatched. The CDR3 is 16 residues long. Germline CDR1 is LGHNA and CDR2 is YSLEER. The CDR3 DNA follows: TGCGCCAGCAGCCAAGGATACGGGACAGACTCCTACGAGCAGTACTTC. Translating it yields CASSQGYGTDSYEQYF.

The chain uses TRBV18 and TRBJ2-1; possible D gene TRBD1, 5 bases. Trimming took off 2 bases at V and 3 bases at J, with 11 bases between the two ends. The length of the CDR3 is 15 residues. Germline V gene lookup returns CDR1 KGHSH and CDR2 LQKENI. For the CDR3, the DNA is TGTGCCAGCTCACCAACGGCAGGGAACTACAATGAGCAGTTCTTC. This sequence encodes CASSPTAGNYNEQFF.

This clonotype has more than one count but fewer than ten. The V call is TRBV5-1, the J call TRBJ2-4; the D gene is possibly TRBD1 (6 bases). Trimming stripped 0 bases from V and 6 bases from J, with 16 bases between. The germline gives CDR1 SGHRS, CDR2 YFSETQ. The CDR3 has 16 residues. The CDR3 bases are TGCGCCAGCAGCTTGGCCCAGGGGATGGTGGGAAACATTCAGTACTTC. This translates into CASSLAQGMVGNIQYF.

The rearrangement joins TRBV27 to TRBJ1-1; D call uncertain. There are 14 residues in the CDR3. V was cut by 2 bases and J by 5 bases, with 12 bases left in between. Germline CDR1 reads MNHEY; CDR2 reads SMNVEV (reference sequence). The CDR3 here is CASSLRPGWTEAFF. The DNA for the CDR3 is TGTGCCAGCAGTTTACGTCCAGGCTGGACTGAAGCTTTCTTT.

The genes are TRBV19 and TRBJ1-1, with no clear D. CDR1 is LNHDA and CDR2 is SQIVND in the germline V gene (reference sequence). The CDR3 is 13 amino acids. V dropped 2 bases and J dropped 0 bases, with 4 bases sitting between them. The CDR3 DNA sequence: TGTGCCAGTAGTATATCAGTGAACACTGAAGCTTTCTTT. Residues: CASSISVNTEAFF.

CDR3 sequence: CASSPDRVSNQPQHF. The CDR3 DNA sequence: TGTGCCAGCAGCCCAGACAGGGTTTCCAATCAGCCCCAGCATTTT. The chain combines TRBV6-5 with TRBJ1-5; 7 bases fit TRBD1. The CDR3 length is 15 residues. Per the germline V gene, CDR1 is MNHEY and CDR2 is SVGAGI. After removal of 6 bases from V and 3 bases from J, the junction contained 8 bases not matched to a gene.

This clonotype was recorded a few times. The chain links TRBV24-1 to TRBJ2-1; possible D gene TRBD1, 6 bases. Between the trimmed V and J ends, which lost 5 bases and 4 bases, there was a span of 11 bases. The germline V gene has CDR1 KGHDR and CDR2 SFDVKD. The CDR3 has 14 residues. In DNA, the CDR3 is TGTGCCACCAGTGGACAGGCATTTTACAATGAGCAGTTCTTC. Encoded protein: CATSGQAFYNEQFF.

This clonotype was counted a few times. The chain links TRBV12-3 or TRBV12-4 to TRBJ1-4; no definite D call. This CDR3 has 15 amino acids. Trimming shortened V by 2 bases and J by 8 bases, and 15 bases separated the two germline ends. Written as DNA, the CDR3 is TGTGCCAGCAGTTTAATGGTCATAGGAGTGGAAAAACTGTTTTTT. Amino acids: CASSLMVIGVEKLFF.

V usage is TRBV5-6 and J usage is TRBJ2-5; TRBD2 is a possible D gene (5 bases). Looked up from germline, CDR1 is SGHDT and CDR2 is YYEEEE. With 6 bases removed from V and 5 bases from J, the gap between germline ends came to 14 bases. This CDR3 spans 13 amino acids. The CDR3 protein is CASNRKEAETQYF. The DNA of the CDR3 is TGTGCCAGCAACAGAAAGGAGGCGGAGACCCAGTACTTC.

The CDR3 DNA is TGTGCCAGCAGCCCCCCAGCCCTGAACTATGGCTACACCTTC. Translation: CASSPPALNYGYTF. The chain uses TRBV7-9 and TRBJ1-2, with D uncertain. The germline V gene has CDR1 SEHNR and CDR2 FQNEAQ (reference sequence). The V and J ends lost 5 bases and 2 bases respectively, with 12 bases between them. The CDR3 has 14 residues.

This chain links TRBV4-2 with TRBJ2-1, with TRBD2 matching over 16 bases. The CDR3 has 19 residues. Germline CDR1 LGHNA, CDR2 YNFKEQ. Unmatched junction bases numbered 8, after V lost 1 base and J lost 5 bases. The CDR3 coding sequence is TGTGCCAGCAGCCAAGTCTCGGGACTAGCGGGAGGGCCTCACAATGAGCAGTTCTTC. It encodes CASSQVSGLAGGPHNEQFF.